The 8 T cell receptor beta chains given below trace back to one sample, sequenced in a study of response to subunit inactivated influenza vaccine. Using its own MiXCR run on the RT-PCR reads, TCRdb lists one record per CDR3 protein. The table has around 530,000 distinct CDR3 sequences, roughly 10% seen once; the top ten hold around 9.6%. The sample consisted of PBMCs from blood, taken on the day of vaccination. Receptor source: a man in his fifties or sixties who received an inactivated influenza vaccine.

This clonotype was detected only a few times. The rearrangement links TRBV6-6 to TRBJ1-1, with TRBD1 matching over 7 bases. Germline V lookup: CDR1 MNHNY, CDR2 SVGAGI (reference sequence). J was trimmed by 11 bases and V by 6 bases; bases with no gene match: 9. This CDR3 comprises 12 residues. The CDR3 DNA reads TGTGCCAGCAGCAAGAAGACAGGGCTGGCTTTCTTT. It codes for CASSKKTGLAFF.

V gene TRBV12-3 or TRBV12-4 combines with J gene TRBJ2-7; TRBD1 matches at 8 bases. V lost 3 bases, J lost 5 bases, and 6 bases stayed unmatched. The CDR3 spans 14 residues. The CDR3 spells CASSLTDRGHEQYF. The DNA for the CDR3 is TGTGCCAGCAGTTTGACCGACAGGGGCCACGAGCAGTACTTC.

The CDR3 loop reads CASKRPGGGQETQYF. In DNA form, the CDR3 reads TGTGCCAGCAAACGTCCGGGCGGGGGGCAAGAGACCCAGTACTTC. This chain connects TRBV27 to TRBJ2-5; 8 bases fit TRBD2. The CDR3 sequence is 15 residues long. Germline CDR1 reads MNHEY; CDR2 reads SMNVEV (reference sequence). Trimming removed 7 bases from V and 2 bases from J; junction bases left unmatched: 9.

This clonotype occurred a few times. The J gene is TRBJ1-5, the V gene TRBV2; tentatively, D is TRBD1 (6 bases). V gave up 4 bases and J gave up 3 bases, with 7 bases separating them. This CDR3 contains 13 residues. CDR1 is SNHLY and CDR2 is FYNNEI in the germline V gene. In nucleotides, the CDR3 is TGTGCCAGCAGTGGACAGGACAATCAGCCCCAGCATTTT. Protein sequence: CASSGQDNQPQHF.

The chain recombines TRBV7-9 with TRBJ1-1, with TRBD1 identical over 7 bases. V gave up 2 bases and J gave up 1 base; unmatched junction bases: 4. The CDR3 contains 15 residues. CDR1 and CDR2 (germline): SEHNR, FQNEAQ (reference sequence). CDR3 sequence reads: CASSLITGENTEAFF. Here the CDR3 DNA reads TGTGCCAGCAGCTTAATCACAGGGGAGAACACTGAAGCTTTCTTT.

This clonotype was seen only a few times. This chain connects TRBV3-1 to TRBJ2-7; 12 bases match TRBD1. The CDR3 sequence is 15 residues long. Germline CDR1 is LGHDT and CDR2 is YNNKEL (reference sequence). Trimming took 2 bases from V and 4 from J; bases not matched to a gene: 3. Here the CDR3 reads CASSQPGQGAYEQYF. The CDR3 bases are TGTGCCAGCAGCCAACCGGGACAGGGGGCGTACGAGCAGTACTTC.

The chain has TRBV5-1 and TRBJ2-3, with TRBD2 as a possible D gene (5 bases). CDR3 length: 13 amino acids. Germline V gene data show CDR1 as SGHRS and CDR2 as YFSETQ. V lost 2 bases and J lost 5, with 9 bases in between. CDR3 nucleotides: TGCGCCAGCAGCTTACTAGAAAAAGATACGCAGTATTTT. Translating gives CASSLLEKDTQYF.

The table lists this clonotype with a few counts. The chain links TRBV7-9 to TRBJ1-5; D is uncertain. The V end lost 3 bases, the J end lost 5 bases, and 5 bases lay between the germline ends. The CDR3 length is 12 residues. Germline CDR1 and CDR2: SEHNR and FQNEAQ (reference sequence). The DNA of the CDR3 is TGTGCCAGCAGCTTTAAGGATCAGCCCCAGCATTTT. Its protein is CASSFKDQPQHF.